This T cell receptor (beta chain) stems from a study of spatial heterogeneity in lung cancer. Study details: Alpha-chain sequences were consistently detected in smaller numbers than beta-chain sequences. The study found that TCR transcript counts in tumor regions correlated strongly with a matched bulk RNA-seq T cell module score. Study conclusions and caveats: Expanded intratumoral alpha and beta TCR counts tracked tumor mutation counts.

Ten or more counts support this clonotype. Antigen specificity is unknown. Time point described: sample taken at primary tumor resection. The cohort: 70 to 75 early-stage, untreated non-small cell lung cancer patients. The CDR3 sequence is 15 residues long. V gave up 1 base and J gave up 7 bases; unmatched junction bases: 5. Germline CDR1 is SGHNT and CDR2 is YENEEA. TCRdb re-analysed the 5' RACE reads in MiXCR, keeping a single row per CDR3 protein. The repertoire holds roughly 18,000 distinct CDR3 sequences, with 4.5% to 7% as singletons. The receptor was isolated from a female donor with early-stage non-small cell lung cancer. J is TRBJ2-1 and V is TRBV11-3; 9 nucleotides agree with TRBD2. The sequenced sample was lung tumor tissue, obtained at surgery. The CDR3, as DNA: TGTGCCAGCAGCTTAGGGAGGGGACTAGCTAATGAGCAGTTCTTC. Translating it yields CASSLGRGLANEQFF. The whole variable domain, filled in from reference TRBV11-3 and TRBJ2-1, reads EAGVVQSPRYKIIEKKQPVAFWCNPISGHNTLYWYLQNLGQGPELLIRYENEEAVDDSQLPKDRFSAERLKGVDSTLKIQPAELGDSAVYLCASSLGRGLANEQFFGPGTRLTVL.